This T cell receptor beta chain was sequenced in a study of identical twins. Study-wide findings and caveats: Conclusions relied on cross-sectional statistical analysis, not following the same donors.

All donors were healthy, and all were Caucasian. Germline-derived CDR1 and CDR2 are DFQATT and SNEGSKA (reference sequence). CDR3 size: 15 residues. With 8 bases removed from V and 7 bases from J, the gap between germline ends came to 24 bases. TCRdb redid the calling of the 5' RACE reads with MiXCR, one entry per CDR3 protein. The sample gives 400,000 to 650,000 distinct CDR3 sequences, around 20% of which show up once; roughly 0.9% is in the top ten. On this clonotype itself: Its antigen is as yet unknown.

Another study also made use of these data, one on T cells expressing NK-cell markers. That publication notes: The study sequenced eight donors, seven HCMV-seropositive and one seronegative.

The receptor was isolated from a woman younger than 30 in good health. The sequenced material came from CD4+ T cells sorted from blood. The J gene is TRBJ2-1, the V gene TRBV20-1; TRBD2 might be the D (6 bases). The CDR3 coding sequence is TGCAGTATAGTCCAGACACTAGCTCGGGAGAATGAGCAGTTCTTC. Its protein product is CSIVQTLARENEQFF.